This TCR beta chain was sequenced during a study of cytotoxic CD8 clonotypes in ibrutinib-treated CLL. Study-level information: Collecting the response samples happened after a median 12 months of treatment, with a range of 6 to 36.

The V and J ends lost 4 bases and 6 bases respectively, with 14 bases between them. The length of the CDR3 is 14 residues. CDR1 SGHDT and CDR2 YYEEEE come from the germline V gene. Sequenced by immunoSEQ multiplex PCR; TCRdb stores in-frame clones only, minus some. This table holds 35,000 to 40,000 clones, 45% to 50% found once. The input for sequencing was PBMCs, taken before ibrutinib treatment. The gene calls are TRBV5-6 and TRBJ1-5; a possible D gene is TRBD1 (5 bases). The receptor was isolated from a human donor with chronic lymphocytic leukemia. The CDR3 sequence: CASSPATRGQPQHF. CDR3 nucleotides: TGTGCCAGCAGCCCGGCGACAAGGGGTCAGCCCCAGCATTTT. The complete variable domain, with remaining parts taken from reference TRBV5-6 and TRBJ1-5, reads DAGVTQSPTHLIKTRGQQVTLRCSPKSGHDTVSWYQQALGQGPQFIFQYYEEEERQRGNFPDRFSGHQFPNYSSELNVNALLLGDSALYLCASSPATRGQPQHFGDGTRLSIL.